The TCR beta chain described here comes from a study of cytomegalovirus exposure and HLA in healthy donors. Trimming left V 5 bases short and J 7 bases short, with 13 bases between. The CDR3 consists of 12 residues. Looked up from germline, CDR1 is GTSNPN and CDR2 is SVGIG (reference sequence). 60 Vbeta and 13 Jbeta primers were used in PCR. Libraries were prepared by immunoSEQ multiplex PCR; TCRdb keeps only in-frame clonotypes and omits some of them. The sample consists of under 150,000 clones, over 65% of them appearing once. The chain uses TRBV30 and TRBJ2-3; D might be TRBD2 (6 bases). This TCR came from a male donor in good health and CMV-seronegative. Material for sequencing was PBMCs. Here the CDR3 DNA reads TGTGCCTGGCATTGGGGAGGCCATACGCAGTATTTT. Its protein is CAWHWGGHTQYF.